Shown below are 9 T cell receptor beta chains from a single sample sequenced in a study of spatial heterogeneity in lung cancer. Regarding time point: sample taken at primary tumor resection. Frozen PBMC, nontumor lung or tumor provided whole RNA, which was sequenced unsorted. TCRdb re-called the 5' RACE reads through MiXCR, storing one row per CDR3 protein. The sample carries tens of thousands of distinct CDR3 sequences, about 12% recorded once. This specimen consisted of PBMCs, obtained at surgery. The receptors shown here come from a male donor with early-stage non-small cell lung cancer.

This clonotype turned up a few times. This chain joins TRBV28 and TRBJ1-4, with D uncertain. The CDR3 is 15 amino acids. V gave up 2 bases and J gave up 2 bases, with 9 bases separating them. CDR1 is MDHEN and CDR2 is SYDVKM in the germline V gene. CDR3 DNA sequence: TGTGCCAGCAGTTTAAACCGGCCGACTAATGAAAAACTGTTTTTT. It translates to CASSLNRPTNEKLFF.

This clonotype was detected many times. CDR3 sequence: CASSFSGRNTGELFF. CDR3 coding DNA: TGTGCCAGCAGCTTTTCGGGCAGAAACACCGGGGAGCTGTTTTTT. The rearrangement joins TRBV5-5 to TRBJ2-2; D uncertain. Germline-derived CDR1 and CDR2 are SGHKS and YYEKEE (reference sequence). CDR3 length: 15 amino acids. V was pared by 2 bases and J by 2 bases, with 10 bases between.

The rearrangement joins TRBV5-1 to TRBJ2-1, with a weak D call TRBD2 (6 bases). Germline CDR1 SGHRS, CDR2 YFSETQ. This CDR3 spans 13 amino acids. The V end was cut by 7 bases, the J end by 5 bases, with 13 bases between. CDR3 DNA sequence: TGCGCCAGCTTCCGGGACTCGGACAATGAGCAGTTCTTC. It yields the protein CASFRDSDNEQFF.

This clonotype was seen a few times. J is TRBJ2-7 and V is TRBV20-1; D call uncertain. CDR1 and CDR2 from the germline V gene are DFQATT and SNEGSKA (reference sequence). The CDR3 extends over 13 amino acids. Trimming pared 6 bases from V and 1 base from J, leaving 13 bases between. CDR3 DNA sequence: TGCAGTGCCCACCGTCCGGAGTCCTACGAGCAGTACTTC. Translated: CSAHRPESYEQYF.

V usage is TRBV6-5 and J usage is TRBJ2-5; D not certain. The germline V gene encodes CDR1 MNHEY and CDR2 SVGAGI. This CDR3 region has 12 residues. V was shortened by 3 bases and J by 7 bases, with 9 bases between the two germline ends. The CDR3 DNA reads as TGTGCCAGCAGTTATTCAAGAGGGACCCAGTACTTC. It codes for CASSYSRGTQYF.

This clonotype was found a few times. The chain carries TRBV4-3 and TRBJ1-1, with D possibly TRBD1 on 5 matching bases. V was trimmed by 3 bases and J by 10 bases, leaving 15 bases between them. The CDR3 extends over 13 amino acids. CDR1 and CDR2 (germline): LGHNA, YSLEER. Here the CDR3 DNA reads TGCGCCAGCAGCCAGTCGAATGGGGACGGAGCTTTCTTT. Residues: CASSQSNGDGAFF.

The chain couples TRBV24-1 to TRBJ1-5; 9 nucleotides align to TRBD1. Germline V gene data show CDR1 as KGHDR and CDR2 as SFDVKD. This CDR3 is built from 15 residues. V shed 3 bases, J shed 6 bases, and the junction held 5 bases outside the gene matches. In DNA form, the CDR3 reads TGTGCCACCAGTGATAACAGGGGGCTAGTTCAGCCCCAGCATTTT. Its translation is CATSDNRGLVQPQHF.

V usage is TRBV7-9 and J usage is TRBJ1-2; D gene unclear. Trimming shortened V by 5 bases and J by 4 bases, and 11 bases separated the two germline ends. This CDR3 comprises 13 residues. The germline CDR1 and CDR2 sequences are SEHNR and FQNEAQ (reference sequence). The CDR3 region is CASSPPGCYGYTF. The CDR3 DNA is TGTGCCAGCAGCCCGCCGGGATGCTATGGCTACACCTTC.

CDR3 coding DNA: TGTGCCAGCCTAACGAGGGGCTTGGAGACCCAGTACTTC. This gives the protein CASLTRGLETQYF. The chain is built from TRBV2 and TRBJ2-5, with D tentatively TRBD1 or TRBD2 (5 bases each). V lost 8 bases and J lost 5, with 15 bases in between. The CDR3 length is 13 residues. Germline lookup yields CDR1 SNHLY and CDR2 FYNNEI. Supplemented by reference TRBV2 and TRBJ2-5, the full variable domain reads EPEVTQTPSHQVTQMGQEVILRCVPISNHLYFYWYRQILGQKVEFLVSFYNNEISEKSEIFDDQFSVERPDGSNFTLKIRSTKLEDSAMYFCASLTRGLETQYFGPGTRLLVL.